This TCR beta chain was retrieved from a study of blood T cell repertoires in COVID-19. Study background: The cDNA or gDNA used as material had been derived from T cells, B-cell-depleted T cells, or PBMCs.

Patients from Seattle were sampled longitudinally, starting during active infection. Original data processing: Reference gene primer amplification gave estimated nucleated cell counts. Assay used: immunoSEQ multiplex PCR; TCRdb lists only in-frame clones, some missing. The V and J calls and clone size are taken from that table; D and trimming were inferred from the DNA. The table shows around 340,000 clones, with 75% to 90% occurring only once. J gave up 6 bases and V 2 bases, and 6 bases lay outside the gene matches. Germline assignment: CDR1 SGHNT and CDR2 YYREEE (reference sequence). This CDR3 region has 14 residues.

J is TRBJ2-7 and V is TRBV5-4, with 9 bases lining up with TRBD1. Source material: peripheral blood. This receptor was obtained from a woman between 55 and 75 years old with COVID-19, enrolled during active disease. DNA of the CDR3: TGTGCCAGCAGCTTACAGGGGGCGCGGGGCGAGCAGTACTTC. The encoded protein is CASSLQGARGEQYF.